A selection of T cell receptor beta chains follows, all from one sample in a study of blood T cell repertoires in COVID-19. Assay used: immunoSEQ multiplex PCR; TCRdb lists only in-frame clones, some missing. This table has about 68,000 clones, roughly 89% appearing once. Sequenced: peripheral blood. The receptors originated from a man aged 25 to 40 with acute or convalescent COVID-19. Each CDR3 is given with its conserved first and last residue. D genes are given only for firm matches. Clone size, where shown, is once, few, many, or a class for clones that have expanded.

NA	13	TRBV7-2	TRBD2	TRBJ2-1	CASSLTSGTGQFF	TGTGCCAGCAGCTTAACCAGCGGGACGGGTCAGTTCTTC
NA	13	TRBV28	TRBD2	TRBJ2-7	CASETGTSREQYF	TGTGCCAGTGAGACCGGGACTAGTCGCGAGCAGTACTTC
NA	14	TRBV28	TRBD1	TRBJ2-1	CASTKGTAYNEQFF	TGTGCCAGTACGAAGGGGACAGCCTACAATGAGCAGTTCTTC
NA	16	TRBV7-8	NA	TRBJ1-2	CASSLADSLLNYGYTF	TGTGCCAGCAGCTTAGCGGACAGCCTCCTAAACTATGGCTACACCTTC
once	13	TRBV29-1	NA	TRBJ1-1	CSVEGKASTEAFF	TGCAGCGTTGAAGGTAAAGCCTCAACTGAAGCTTTCTTT
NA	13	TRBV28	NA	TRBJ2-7	CASHPGGNYEQYF	TGTGCCAGCCATCCTGGCGGGAACTACGAGCAGTACTTC
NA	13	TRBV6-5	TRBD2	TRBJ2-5	CASSLDGGETQYF	TGTGCCAGCAGTCTGGACGGGGGGGAGACCCAGTACTTC
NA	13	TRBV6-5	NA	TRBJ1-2	CASRLTAYYGYTF	TGTGCCAGCAGATTGACAGCTTACTATGGCTACACCTTC
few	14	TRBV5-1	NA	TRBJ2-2	CASSLAPNTGELFF	TGCGCCAGCAGCTTGGCTCCGAACACCGGGGAGCTGTTTTTT
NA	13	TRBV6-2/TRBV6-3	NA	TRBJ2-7	CASSYPGGYEQYF	TGTGCCAGCAGTTACCCCGGCGGCTACGAGCAGTACTTC
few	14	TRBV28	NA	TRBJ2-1	CASSALGSWREQFF	TGTGCCAGCAGCGCCTTAGGTTCTTGGCGGGAGCAGTTCTTC
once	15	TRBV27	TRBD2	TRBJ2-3	CASLSSGTSGRTQYF	TGTGCCAGCTTGTCGTCCGGGACTAGCGGGAGAACGCAGTATTTT
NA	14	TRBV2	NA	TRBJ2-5	CASSPRFDTSPQYF	TGTGCCAGCAGCCCCCGTTTTGACACCTCCCCCCAGTACTTC
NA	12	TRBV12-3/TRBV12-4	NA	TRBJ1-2	CASTVSNYGYTF	TGTGCCAGCACAGTCTCTAACTATGGCTACACCTTC
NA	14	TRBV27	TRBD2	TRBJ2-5	CASRGLDEQETQYF	TGTGCCAGCAGGGGACTAGACGAACAAGAGACCCAGTACTTC
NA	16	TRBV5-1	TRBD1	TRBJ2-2	CASSLRTGVSTGELFF	TGCGCCAGCAGCCTAAGGACAGGGGTGAGCACCGGGGAGCTGTTTTTT
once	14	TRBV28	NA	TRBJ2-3	CASTLGQSTDTQYF	TGTGCCAGCACTTTAGGCCAGAGCACAGATACGCAGTATTTT
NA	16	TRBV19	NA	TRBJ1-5	CASRSSGLYSNQPQHF	TGTGCCAGTAGGTCCTCCGGACTTTATAGCAATCAGCCCCAGCATTTT
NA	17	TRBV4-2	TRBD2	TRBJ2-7	CASSQEETSGSLYEQYF	TGTGCCAGCAGCCAAGAGGAGACTAGCGGGAGTCTCTACGAGCAGTACTTC
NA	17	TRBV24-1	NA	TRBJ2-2	CATSDLGADTNTGELFF	TGTGCCACCAGTGATTTGGGGGCGGACACCAACACCGGGGAGCTGTTTTTT
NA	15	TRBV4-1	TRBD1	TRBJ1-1	CASSQPRQGRSEAFF	TGCGCCAGCAGCCAGCCACGACAGGGGAGGTCTGAAGCTTTCTTT
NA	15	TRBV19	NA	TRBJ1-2	CASSAETRVDYGYTF	TGTGCCAGTAGTGCGGAAACCAGGGTCGACTATGGCTACACCTTC
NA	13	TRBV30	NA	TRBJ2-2	CAWGRGRTGELFF	TGTGCCTGGGGACGGGGTAGGACCGGGGAGCTGTTTTTT
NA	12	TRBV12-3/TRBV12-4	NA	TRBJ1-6	CASSIQRTPLHF	TGTGCCAGCAGTATACAGAGAACACCCCTCCACTTT
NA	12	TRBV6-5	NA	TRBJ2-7	CASTSHLYEQYF	TGTGCCAGCACCTCACACCTCTACGAGCAGTACTTC
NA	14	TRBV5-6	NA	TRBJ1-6	CASSLQGAISPLHF	TGTGCCAGCAGCTTACAGGGTGCAATTTCACCCCTCCACTTT
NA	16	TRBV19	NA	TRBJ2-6	CASSTRGGSGANVLTF	TGTGCCAGTAGTACGAGGGGGGGTTCTGGGGCCAACGTCCTGACTTTC
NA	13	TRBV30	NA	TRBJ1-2	CAWSGGPSKNYTF	TGTGCCTGGAGTGGTGGTCCGTCTAAGAACTACACCTTC
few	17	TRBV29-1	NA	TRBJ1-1	CSVEDYLRRGANTEAFF	TGCAGCGTTGAAGATTACCTCCGTCGGGGGGCAAACACTGAAGCTTTCTTT
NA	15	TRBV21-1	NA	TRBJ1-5	CASSKSRAPNQPQHF	TGTGCCAGCAGCAAATCCAGGGCACCCAATCAGCCCCAGCATTTT
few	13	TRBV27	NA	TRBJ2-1	CASSLNFYNEQFF	TGTGCCAGCAGTTTAAACTTCTACAATGAGCAGTTCTTC
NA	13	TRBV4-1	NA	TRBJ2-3	CASSQSLLDTQYF	TGCGCCAGCAGCCAATCCTTACTGGATACGCAGTATTTT
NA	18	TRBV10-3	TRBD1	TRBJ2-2	CAISEPKQGYLWTGELFF	TGTGCCATCAGTGAGCCGAAACAGGGGTATCTGTGGACCGGGGAGCTGTTTTTT
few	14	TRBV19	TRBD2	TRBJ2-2	CASSPTGGTGELFF	TGTGCCAGTAGTCCCACCGGGGGGACCGGGGAGCTGTTTTTT
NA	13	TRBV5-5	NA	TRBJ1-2	CASSFTGGIGYAF	TGTGCCAGCAGCTTTACTGGGGGCATCGGGTACGCCTTC
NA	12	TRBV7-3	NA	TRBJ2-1	CASSRGRGEQFF	TGTGCCAGCAGCAGGGGCCGTGGTGAGCAGTTCTTC
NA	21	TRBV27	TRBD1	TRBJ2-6	CASSFLSPGQGLFPGANVLTF	TGTGCCAGCAGTTTCCTCTCTCCGGGACAGGGCTTATTCCCTGGGGCCAACGTCCTGACTTTC
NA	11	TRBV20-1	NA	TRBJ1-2	CSATGYDGYTF	TGCAGTGCTACAGGGTACGATGGCTACACCTTC
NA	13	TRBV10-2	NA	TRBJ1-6	CASRREPNSPLHF	TGCGCCAGTCGTAGGGAGCCGAATTCACCCCTCCACTTT
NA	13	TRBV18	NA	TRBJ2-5	CASSPQIQETQYF	TGTGCCAGCTCACCCCAAATCCAAGAGACCCAGTACTTC
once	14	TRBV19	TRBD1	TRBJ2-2	CATQGQAGDGELFF	TGTGCCACCCAGGGACAGGCTGGGGACGGGGAGCTGTTTTTT
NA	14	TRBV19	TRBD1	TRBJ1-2	CASSPWDRGYGYTF	TGTGCCAGTAGTCCCTGGGACAGGGGCTATGGCTACACCTTC
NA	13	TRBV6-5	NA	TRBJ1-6	CASESSYNSPLHF	TGTGCCAGCGAGAGCTCCTATAATTCACCCCTCCACTTT
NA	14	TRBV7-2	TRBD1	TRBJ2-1	CASSGPGGSNEQFF	TGTGCCAGCAGCGGACCAGGGGGTAGTAATGAGCAGTTCTTC
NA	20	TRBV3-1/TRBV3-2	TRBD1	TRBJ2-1	CASSQERDRGYHSSYNEQFF	TGTGCCAGCAGCCAAGAGAGGGACAGGGGCTACCATAGCTCCTACAATGAGCAGTTCTTC
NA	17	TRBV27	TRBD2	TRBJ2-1	CASSSPRLAGDYHEQFF	TGTGCCAGCAGTTCCCCGCGGCTAGCGGGAGATTACCATGAGCAGTTCTTC
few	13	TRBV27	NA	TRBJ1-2	CASSLSSQLGYTF	TGTGCCAGCAGTTTATCGTCACAGCTTGGCTACACCTTC
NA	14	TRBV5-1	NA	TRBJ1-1	CASVEGSMNTEAFF	TGCGCCAGCGTGGAGGGGTCTATGAACACTGAAGCTTTCTTT
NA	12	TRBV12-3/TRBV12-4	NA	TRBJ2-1	CASTDQQVRKFF	TGTGCCAGCACCGACCAGCAGGTTCGTAAGTTCTTC
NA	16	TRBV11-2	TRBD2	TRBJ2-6	CASSLLAGAGANVLTF	TGTGCCAGCAGCTTACTAGCGGGAGCTGGGGCCAACGTCCTGACTTTC
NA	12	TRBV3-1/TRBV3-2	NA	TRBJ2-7	CASSPGNYEQYF	TGTGCCAGCAGCCCCGGGAACTACGAGCAGTACTTC
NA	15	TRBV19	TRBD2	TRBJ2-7	CASTQGTSGVREQYF	TGTGCCAGTACTCAAGGGACTAGCGGTGTCAGGGAGCAGTACTTC
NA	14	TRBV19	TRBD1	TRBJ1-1	CASRVSGGLTEAFF	TGTGCCAGTAGGGTTTCAGGGGGCCTCACTGAAGCTTTCTTT
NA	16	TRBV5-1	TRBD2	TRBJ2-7	CASSLEARGGLYEQYF	TGCGCCAGCAGCTTGGAGGCGCGCGGGGGACTCTACGAGCAGTACTTC
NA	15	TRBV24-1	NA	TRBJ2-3	CATSPGAGPTDTQYF	TGTGCCACCTCCCCCGGGGCGGGACCCACAGATACGCAGTATTTT
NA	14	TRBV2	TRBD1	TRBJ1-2	CASSKQGMNYGYTF	TGTGCCAGCAGTAAACAGGGGATGAACTATGGCTACACCTTC
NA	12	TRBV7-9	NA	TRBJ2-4	CASSRSRGSVYF	TGTGCCAGCAGCCGCTCTAGGGGTTCCGTGTACTTC
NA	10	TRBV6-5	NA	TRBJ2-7	CASSQYEQYF	TGTGCCAGCAGTCAGTACGAGCAGTACTTC
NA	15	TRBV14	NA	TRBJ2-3	CASSRGRYLLDTQYF	TGTGCCAGCAGCCGAGGTCGGTATCTACTGGATACGCAGTATTTT
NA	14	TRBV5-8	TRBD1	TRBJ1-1	CASSWTGRDTEAFF	TGTGCCAGCAGCTGGACAGGGAGGGACACTGAAGCTTTCTTT